This T cell receptor (beta chain) stems from a study of blood T cells in healthy people across ages. Study outcomes and limitations: For the donors, CMV status was unknown and possibly confounded expanded clonotype changes. Naive T cell percentage showed a strong correlation with TCR beta diversity.

Next came a second PCR, run for about 7 to 12 cycles, which used a sample-barcoded 5' primer along with a J-beta primer mix. TCRdb called the 5' RACE reads again in MiXCR, with one record for every CDR3 protein. The sample consists of a few hundred thousand distinct CDR3 sequences, roughly half of them appearing once. Points on this clonotype: The antigen is unknown.

V shed 3 bases and J shed 0 bases, with 13 bases lying between them. CDR3 length equals 15 residues. Germline lookup yields CDR1 SGHRS and CDR2 YFSETQ. The sequenced sample consisted of blood. This receptor was taken from a man aged 60-69 years in good health. The chain combines TRBV5-1 with TRBJ2-7; D may be TRBD1 or TRBD2 (5 bases each). CDR3 coding DNA: TGCGCCAGCAGCTCCCGGGGCAGCTCCTCCTACGAGCAGTACTTC. This encodes CASSSRGSSSYEQYF.